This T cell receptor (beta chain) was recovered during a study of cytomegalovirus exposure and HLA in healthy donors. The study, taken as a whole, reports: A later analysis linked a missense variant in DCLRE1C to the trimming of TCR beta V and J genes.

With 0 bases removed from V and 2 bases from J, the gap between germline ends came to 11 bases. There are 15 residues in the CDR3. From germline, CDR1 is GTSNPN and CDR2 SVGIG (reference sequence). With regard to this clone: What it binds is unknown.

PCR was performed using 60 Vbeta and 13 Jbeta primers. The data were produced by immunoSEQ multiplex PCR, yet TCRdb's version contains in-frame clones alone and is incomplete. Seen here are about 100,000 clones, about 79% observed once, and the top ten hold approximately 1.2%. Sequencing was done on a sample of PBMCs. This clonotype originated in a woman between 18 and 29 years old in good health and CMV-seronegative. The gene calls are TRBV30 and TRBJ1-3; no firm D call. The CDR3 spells CAWSVRRTTGNTIYF. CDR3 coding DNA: TGTGCCTGGAGTGTACGACGGACTACTGGAAACACCATATATTTT. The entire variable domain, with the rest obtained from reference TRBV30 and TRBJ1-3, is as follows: SQTIHQWPATLVQPVGSPLSLECTVEGTSNPNLYWYRQAAGRGLQLLFYSVGIGQISSEVPQNLSASRPQDRQFILSSKKLLLSDSGFYLCAWSVRRTTGNTIYFGEGSWLTVV.